This TCR beta chain was recorded in a study of blood T cells in healthy people across ages. Findings and caveats of the study: The authors considered diversity estimates from one million T cells to be underestimates.

Primers used in a second PCR of roughly 6 to 11 cycles were a sample-barcoded 5' primer and a J-beta primer mix. TCRdb passed the 5' RACE reads through MiXCR, listing each CDR3 protein once. The top ten clones hold 7% to 9% of a sample with about 1,800,000 distinct CDR3 sequences, roughly 27% of them seen once. About this clonotype: What it binds is unknown. Given a much more abundant clone one base away, this may be a read error.

At least 5 micrograms of total RNA were extracted per sample. Germline CDR1 and CDR2: SGHTA and FQGTGA. The CDR3 sequence is 13 residues long. This TCR derives from a woman aged 30 to 39 in good health. This chain joins TRBV7-3 and TRBJ2-7; no definite D call. Sequenced: blood. The CDR3 sequence is CASSSSPAYGQYF. Written as DNA, the CDR3 is TGTGCCAGCAGCTCATCCCCCGCCTACGGGCAGTACTTC.